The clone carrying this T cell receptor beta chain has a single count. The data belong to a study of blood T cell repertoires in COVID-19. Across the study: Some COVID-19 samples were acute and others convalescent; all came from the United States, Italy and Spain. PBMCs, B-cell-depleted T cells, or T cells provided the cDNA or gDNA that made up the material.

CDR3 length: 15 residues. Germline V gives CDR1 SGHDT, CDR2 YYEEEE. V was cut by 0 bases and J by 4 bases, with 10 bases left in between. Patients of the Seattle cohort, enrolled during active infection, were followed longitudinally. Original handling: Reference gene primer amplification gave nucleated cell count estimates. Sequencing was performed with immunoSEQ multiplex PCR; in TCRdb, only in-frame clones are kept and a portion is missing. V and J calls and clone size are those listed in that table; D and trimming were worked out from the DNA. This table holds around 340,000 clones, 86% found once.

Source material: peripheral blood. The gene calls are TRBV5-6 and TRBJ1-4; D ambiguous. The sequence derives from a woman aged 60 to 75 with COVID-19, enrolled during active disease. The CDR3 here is CASSLGGAYNEKLFF. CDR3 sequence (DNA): TGTGCCAGCAGCTTGGGTGGTGCCTATAATGAAAAACTGTTTTTT.